The subject of this entry is one TCR beta chain. An end of the junction differs from the germline gene, which may be a read error. In germline, CDR1 is KGHDR, CDR2 SFDVKD. The CDR3 sequence is 8 residues long. RNA transcripts served as the template for amplifying TCR beta CDR3 regions. Using the HTBI primer set, a first-round RT-PCR was run on the TCR CDR3. TCRdb reprocessed the multiplex PCR reads with MiXCR, giving one entry per CDR3 protein. The sample holds roughly 30,000 distinct CDR3 sequences, roughly 45% seen once. Calling Graves' hyperthyroidism stable meant ophthalmopathy did not progress within 18 months. The record originates from a study of T cells in Graves' hyperthyroidism and ophthalmopathy.

The TCR originated in a young woman with Graves' hyperthyroidism. The chain recombines TRBV24-1 with TRBJ1-1; D unresolved. Sequencing was performed on blood. The CDR3 spells CATSDSGF. The CDR3 DNA follows: TGTGCCACCAGTGATTCGGGTTTT.